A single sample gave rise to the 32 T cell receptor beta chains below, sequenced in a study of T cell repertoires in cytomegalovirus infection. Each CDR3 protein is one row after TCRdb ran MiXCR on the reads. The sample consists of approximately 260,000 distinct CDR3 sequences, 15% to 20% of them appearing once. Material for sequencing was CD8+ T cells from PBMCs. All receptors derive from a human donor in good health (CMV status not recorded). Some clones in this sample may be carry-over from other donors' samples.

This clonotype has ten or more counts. This CDR3 reads CASSVGGMNTGELFF. The DNA of the CDR3 is TGTGCCAGCAGTGTGGGGGGGATGAACACCGGGGAGCTGTTTTTT. The chain uses TRBV2 and TRBJ2-2, with TRBD2 identical over 7 bases. V lost 4 bases and J lost 1; bases outside the gene matches: 3. Germline V gene data show CDR1 as SNHLY and CDR2 as FYNNEI. CDR3 length equals 15 residues. The variable domain in full, with the rest retrieved from reference TRBV2 and TRBJ2-2, is EPEVTQTPSHQVTQMGQEVILRCVPISNHLYFYWYRQILGQKVEFLVSFYNNEISEKSEIFDDQFSVERPDGSNFTLKIRSTKLEDSAMYFCASSVGGMNTGELFFGEGSRLTVL.

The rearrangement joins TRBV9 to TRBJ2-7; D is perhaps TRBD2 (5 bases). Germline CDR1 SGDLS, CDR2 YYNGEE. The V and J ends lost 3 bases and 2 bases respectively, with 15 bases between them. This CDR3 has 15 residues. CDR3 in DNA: TGTGCCAGCAGCGCCACCGTCGGGGTCGCCTACGAGCAGTACTTC. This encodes CASSATVGVAYEQYF.

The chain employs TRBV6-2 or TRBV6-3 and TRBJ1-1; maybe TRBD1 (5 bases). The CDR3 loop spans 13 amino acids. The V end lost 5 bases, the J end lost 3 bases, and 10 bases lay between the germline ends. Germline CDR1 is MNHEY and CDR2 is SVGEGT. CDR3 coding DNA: TGTGCCAGCAGTACGGGACCGGACACTGAAGCTTTCTTT. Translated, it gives CASSTGPDTEAFF.

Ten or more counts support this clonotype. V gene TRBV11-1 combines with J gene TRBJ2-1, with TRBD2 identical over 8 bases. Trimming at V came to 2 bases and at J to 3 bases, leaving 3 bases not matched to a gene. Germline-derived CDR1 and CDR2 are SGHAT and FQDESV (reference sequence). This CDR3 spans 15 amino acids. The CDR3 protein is CASSLITSGYNEQFF. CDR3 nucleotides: TGTGCCAGCAGCTTAATTACTAGCGGCTACAATGAGCAGTTCTTC.

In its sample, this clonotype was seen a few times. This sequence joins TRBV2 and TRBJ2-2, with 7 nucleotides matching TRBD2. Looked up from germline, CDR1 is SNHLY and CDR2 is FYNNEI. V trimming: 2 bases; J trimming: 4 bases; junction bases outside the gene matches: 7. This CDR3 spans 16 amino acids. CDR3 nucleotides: TGTGCCAGCAGTGAAAACAGCGGGGTGGTCACCGGGGAGCTGTTTTTT. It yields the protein CASSENSGVVTGELFF. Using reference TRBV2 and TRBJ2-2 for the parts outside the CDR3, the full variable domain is EPEVTQTPSHQVTQMGQEVILRCVPISNHLYFYWYRQILGQKVEFLVSFYNNEISEKSEIFDDQFSVERPDGSNFTLKIRSTKLEDSAMYFCASSENSGVVTGELFFGEGSRLTVL.

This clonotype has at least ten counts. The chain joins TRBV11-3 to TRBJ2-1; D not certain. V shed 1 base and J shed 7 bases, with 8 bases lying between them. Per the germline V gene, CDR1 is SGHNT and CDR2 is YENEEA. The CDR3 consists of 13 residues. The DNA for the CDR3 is TGTGCCAGCAGCTTAGTTTCCTGGAATGAGCAGTTCTTC. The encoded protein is CASSLVSWNEQFF.

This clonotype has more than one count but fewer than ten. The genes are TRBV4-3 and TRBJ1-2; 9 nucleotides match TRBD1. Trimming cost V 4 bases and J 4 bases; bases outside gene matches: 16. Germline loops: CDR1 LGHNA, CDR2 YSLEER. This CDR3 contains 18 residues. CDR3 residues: CASSPGTGSIISFYGYTF. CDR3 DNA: TGCGCCAGCAGCCCAGGGACAGGGAGTATTATATCGTTCTATGGCTACACCTTC.

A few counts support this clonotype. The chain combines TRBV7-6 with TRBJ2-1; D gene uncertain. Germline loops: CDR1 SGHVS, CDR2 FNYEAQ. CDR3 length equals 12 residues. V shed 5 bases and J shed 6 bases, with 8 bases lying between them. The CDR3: CASSPSINEQFF. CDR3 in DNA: TGTGCCAGCAGCCCTTCAATCAATGAGCAGTTCTTC.

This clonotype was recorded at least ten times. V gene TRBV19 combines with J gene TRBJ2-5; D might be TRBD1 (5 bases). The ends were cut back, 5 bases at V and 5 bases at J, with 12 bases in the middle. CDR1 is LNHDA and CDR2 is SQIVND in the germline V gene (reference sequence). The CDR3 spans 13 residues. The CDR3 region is CASSVTGEETQYF. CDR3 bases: TGTGCCAGTAGTGTTACAGGCGAGGAGACCCAGTACTTC.

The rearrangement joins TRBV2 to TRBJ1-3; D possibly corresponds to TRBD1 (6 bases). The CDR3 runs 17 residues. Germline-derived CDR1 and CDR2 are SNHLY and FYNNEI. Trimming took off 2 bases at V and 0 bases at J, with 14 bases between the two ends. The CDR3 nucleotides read TGTGCCAGCAGTGAATACCCGACAGGACACTCTGGAAACACCATATATTTT. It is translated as CASSEYPTGHSGNTIYF. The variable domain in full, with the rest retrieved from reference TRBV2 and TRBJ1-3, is EPEVTQTPSHQVTQMGQEVILRCVPISNHLYFYWYRQILGQKVEFLVSFYNNEISEKSEIFDDQFSVERPDGSNFTLKIRSTKLEDSAMYFCASSEYPTGHSGNTIYFGEGSWLTVV.

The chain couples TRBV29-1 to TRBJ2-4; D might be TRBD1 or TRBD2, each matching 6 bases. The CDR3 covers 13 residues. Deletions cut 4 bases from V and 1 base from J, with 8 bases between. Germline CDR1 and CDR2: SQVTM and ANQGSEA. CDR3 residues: CSVVGGAKNIQYF. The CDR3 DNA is TGCAGCGTTGTGGGGGGCGCCAAAAACATTCAGTACTTC.

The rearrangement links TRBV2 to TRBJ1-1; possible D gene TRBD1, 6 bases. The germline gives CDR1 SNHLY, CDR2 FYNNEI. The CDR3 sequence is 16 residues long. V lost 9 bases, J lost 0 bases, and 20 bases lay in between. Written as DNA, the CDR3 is TGTGCCAGTCGCCAAGGGGGGGGGCGGGTGAACACTGAAGCTTTCTTT. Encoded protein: CASRQGGGRVNTEAFF. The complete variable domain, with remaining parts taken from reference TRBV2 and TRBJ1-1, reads EPEVTQTPSHQVTQMGQEVILRCVPISNHLYFYWYRQILGQKVEFLVSFYNNEISEKSEIFDDQFSVERPDGSNFTLKIRSTKLEDSAMYFCASRQGGGRVNTEAFFGQGTRLTVV.

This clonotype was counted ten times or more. CDR3 sequence: CASSHIQGPGELFF. The CDR3 nucleotides are TGCGCCAGCAGCCATATCCAGGGCCCCGGGGAGCTGTTTTTT. The chain links TRBV4-3 to TRBJ2-2, with D perhaps matching TRBD1 (5 bases). Trimming removed 3 bases from V and 6 bases from J, with 11 bases in between. The CDR3 has 14 residues. The germline V gene encodes CDR1 LGHNA and CDR2 YSLEER.

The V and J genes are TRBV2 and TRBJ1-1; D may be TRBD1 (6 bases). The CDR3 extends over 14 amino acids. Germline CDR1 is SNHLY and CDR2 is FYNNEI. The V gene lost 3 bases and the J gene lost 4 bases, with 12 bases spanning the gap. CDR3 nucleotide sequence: TGTGCCAGCAGTGACCCAGGGGCAGGCACTGAAGCTTTCTTT. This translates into CASSDPGAGTEAFF.

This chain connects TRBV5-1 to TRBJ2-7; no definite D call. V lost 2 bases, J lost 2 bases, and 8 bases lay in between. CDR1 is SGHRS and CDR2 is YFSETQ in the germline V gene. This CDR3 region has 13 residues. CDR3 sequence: CASSFETAYEQYF. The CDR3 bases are TGCGCCAGCAGCTTTGAAACAGCCTACGAGCAGTACTTC.

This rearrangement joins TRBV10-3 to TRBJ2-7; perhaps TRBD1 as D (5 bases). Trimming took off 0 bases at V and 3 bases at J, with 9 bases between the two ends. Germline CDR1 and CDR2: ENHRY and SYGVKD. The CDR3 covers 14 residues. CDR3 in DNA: TGTGCCATCAGTGAGTCAGGGGTTTACTACGAGCAGTACTTC. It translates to CAISESGVYYEQYF.

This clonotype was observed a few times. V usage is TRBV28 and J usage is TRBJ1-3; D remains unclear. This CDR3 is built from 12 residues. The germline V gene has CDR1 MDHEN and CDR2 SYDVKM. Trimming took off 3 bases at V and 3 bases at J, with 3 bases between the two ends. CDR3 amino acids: CASSLFGNTIYF. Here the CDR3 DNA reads TGTGCCAGCAGTTTGTTTGGAAACACCATATATTTT.

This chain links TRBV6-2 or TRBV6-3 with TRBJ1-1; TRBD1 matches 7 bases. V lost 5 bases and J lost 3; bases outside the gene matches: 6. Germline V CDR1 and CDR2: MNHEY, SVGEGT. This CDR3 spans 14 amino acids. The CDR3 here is CASSQTDRDTEAFF. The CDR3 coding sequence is TGTGCCAGCAGTCAGACCGACAGGGACACTGAAGCTTTCTTT.

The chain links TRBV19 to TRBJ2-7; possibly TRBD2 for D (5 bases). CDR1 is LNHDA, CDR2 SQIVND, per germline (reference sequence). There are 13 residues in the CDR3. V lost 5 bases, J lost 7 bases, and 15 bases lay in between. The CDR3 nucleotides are TGTGCCAGTAGTCCCGCCAGCGGACGGGAGCAGTACTTC. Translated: CASSPASGREQYF.

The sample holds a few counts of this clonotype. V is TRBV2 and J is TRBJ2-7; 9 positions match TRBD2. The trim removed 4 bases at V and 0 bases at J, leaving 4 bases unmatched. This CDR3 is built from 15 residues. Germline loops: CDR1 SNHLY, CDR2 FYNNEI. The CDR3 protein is CASSGLAGISYEQYF. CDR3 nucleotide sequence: TGTGCCAGCAGTGGGCTAGCGGGGATCTCCTACGAGCAGTACTTC.

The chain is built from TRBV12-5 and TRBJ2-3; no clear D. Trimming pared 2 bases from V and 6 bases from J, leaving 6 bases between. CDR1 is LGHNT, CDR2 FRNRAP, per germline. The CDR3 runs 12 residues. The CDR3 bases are TGTGCTAGTGGTTTGCCCTTGGATACGCAGTATTTT. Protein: CASGLPLDTQYF.

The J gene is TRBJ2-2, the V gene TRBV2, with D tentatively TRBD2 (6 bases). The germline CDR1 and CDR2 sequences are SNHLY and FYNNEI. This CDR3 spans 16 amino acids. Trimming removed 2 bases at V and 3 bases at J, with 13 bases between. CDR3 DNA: TGTGCCAGCAGTGAATCTCCGGGGGTGTACACCGGGGAGCTGTTTTTT. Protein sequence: CASSESPGVYTGELFF.

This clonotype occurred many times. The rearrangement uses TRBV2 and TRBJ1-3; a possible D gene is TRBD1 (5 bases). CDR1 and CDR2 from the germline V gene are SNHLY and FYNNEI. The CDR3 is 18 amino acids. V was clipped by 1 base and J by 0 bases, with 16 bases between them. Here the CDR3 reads CASSEVEGNAYSGNTIYF. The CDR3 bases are TGTGCCAGCAGTGAAGTGGAGGGGAATGCATACTCTGGAAACACCATATATTTT. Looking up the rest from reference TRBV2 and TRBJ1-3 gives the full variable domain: EPEVTQTPSHQVTQMGQEVILRCVPISNHLYFYWYRQILGQKVEFLVSFYNNEISEKSEIFDDQFSVERPDGSNFTLKIRSTKLEDSAMYFCASSEVEGNAYSGNTIYFGEGSWLTVV.

The CDR3 sequence: CASSHLRDTYEKLFF. The CDR3 coding sequence is TGCGCCAGCAGCCATCTTCGGGACACCTATGAAAAACTGTTTTTT. The genes are TRBV4-3 and TRBJ1-4; D is perhaps TRBD1 (6 bases). Per germline, CDR1 LGHNA and CDR2 YSLEER. V lost 3 bases, J lost 6 bases, and 14 bases lay in between. CDR3 length equals 15 residues.

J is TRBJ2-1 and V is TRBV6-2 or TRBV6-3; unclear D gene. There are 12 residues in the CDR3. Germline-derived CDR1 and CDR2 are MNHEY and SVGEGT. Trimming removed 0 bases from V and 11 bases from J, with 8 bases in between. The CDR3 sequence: CASSYSPIQQFF. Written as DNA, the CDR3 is TGTGCCAGCAGTTACTCACCCATTCAGCAGTTCTTC.

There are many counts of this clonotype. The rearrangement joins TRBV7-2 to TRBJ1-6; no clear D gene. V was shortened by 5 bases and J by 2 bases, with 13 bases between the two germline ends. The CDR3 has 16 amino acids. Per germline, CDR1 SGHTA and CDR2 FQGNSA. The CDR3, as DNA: TGTGCCAGCAGCCCGGACGGAGTCACCTATAATTCACCCCTCCACTTT. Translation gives CASSPDGVTYNSPLHF.

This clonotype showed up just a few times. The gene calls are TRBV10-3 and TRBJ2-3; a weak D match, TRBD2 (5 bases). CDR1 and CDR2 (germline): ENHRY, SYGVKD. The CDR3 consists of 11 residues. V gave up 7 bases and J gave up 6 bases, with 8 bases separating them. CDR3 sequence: CAINRGDTQYF. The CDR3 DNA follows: TGTGCCATCAACAGAGGGGATACGCAGTATTTT.

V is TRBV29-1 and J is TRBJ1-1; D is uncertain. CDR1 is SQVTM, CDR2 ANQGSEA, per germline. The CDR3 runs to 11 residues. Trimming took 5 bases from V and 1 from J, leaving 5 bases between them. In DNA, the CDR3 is TGCAGCGTTCCGGGGAACACTGAAGCTTTCTTT. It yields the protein CSVPGNTEAFF.

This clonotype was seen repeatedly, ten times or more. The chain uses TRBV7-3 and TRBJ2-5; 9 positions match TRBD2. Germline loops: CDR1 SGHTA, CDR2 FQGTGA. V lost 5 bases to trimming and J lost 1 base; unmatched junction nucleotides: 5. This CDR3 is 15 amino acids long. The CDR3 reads CASSVSAGGQETQYF. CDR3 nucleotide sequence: TGTGCCAGCAGCGTATCAGCGGGGGGCCAAGAGACCCAGTACTTC.

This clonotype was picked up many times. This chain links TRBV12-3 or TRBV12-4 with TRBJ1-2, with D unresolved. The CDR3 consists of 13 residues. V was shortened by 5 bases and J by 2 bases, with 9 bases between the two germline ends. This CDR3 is CASSPRRNYGYTF. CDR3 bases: TGTGCCAGCAGTCCTAGGAGAAACTATGGCTACACCTTC.

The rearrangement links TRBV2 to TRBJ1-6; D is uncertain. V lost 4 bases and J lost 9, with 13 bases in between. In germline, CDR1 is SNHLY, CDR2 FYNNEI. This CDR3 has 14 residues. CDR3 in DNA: TGTGCCAGCAGTGGCGTAGAACCAGGTTCACCCCTCCACTTT. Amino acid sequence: CASSGVEPGSPLHF.

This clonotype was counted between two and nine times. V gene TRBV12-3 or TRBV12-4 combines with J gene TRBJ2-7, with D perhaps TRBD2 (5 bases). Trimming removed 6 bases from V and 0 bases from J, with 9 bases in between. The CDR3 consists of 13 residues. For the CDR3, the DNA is TGTGCCAGCAGGACCGGGAACTCCTACGAGCAGTACTTC. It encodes CASRTGNSYEQYF.